This T cell receptor beta chain was captured by sequencing in a study of blood T cell repertoires in COVID-19. Background on the study: Samples of COVID-19 (acute and convalescent) were obtained from the United States, Italy and Spain.

Trimming took off 6 bases at V and 5 bases at J, with 22 bases between the two ends. The CDR3 covers 17 residues. Germline assignment: CDR1 MNHEY and CDR2 SVGEGT. This clone was counted a single time. As handled by the study authors: Reference gene primer amplification gave estimated nucleated cell counts. Data came from immunoSEQ multiplex PCR; TCRdb stores just in-frame clones and leaves some out. V and J calls and clone size are copied from that table; D and trimming were computed from the DNA. The sample consists of some 340,000 clones, around 87% of them appearing once. V gene TRBV6-2 or TRBV6-3 combines with J gene TRBJ2-2; D possibly corresponds to TRBD2 (6 bases). Sequencing used PBMCs or T cells enriched from blood (not recorded which). This clonotype originated in a woman in her twenties or thirties who had recovered from COVID-19. This CDR3 reads CASSPRVGRGLTGELFF. DNA of the CDR3: TGTGCCAGCAGCCCCCGAGTGGGGCGGGGTCTTACCGGGGAGCTGTTTTTT.